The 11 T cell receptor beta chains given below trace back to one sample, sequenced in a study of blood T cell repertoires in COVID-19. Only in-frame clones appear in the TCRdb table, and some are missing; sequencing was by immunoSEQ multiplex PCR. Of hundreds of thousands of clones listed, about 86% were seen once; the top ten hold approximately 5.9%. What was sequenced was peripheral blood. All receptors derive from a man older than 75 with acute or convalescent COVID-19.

CDR3 coding DNA: TGTGCCAGCAGCCAAGAATGGGACAGGGAGAAACTGTTTTTT. Translation: CASSQEWDREKLFF. This chain uses TRBV3-1 (or the pseudogene TRBV3-2) with TRBJ1-4; 9 nucleotides match TRBD1. V gave up 0 bases and J gave up 11 bases; unmatched junction bases: 4. Germline loops: CDR1 LGHDT, CDR2 YNNKEL (reference sequence). The CDR3 runs to 14 residues.

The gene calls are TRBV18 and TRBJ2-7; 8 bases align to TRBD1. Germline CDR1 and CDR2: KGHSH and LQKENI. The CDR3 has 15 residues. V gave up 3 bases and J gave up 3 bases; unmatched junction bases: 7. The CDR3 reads CASSPPTGQGYEQYF. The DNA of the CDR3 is TGTGCCAGCTCACCTCCTACCGGACAGGGCTACGAGCAGTACTTC.

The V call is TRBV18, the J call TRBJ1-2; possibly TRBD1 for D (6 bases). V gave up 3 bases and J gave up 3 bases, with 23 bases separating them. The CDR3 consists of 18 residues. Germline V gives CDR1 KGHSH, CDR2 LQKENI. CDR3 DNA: TGTGCCAGCTCACCTTACCAAAACGCGGGCGGGGGCGACTATGGCTACACCTTC. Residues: CASSPYQNAGGGDYGYTF.

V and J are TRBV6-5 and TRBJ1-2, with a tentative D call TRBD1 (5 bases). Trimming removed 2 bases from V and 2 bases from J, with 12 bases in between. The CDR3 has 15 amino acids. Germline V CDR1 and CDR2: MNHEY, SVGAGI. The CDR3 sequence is CASSYGGGVNYGYTF. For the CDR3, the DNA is TGTGCCAGCAGTTACGGTGGGGGGGTAAACTATGGCTACACCTTC.

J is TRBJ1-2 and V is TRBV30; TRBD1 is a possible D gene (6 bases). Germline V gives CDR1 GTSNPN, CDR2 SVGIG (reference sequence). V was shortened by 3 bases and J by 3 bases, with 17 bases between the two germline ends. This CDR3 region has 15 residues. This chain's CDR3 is CAWRPQGHGDYGYTF. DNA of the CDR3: TGTGCCTGGAGGCCACAGGGACACGGGGACTATGGCTACACCTTC.

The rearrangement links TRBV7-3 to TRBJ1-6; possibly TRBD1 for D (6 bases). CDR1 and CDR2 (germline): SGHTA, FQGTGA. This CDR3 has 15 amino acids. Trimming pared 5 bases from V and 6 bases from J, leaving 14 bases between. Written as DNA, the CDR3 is TGTGCCAGCAGCCCAATGGGGGGGCCTAATTCACCCCTCCACTTT. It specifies CASSPMGGPNSPLHF.

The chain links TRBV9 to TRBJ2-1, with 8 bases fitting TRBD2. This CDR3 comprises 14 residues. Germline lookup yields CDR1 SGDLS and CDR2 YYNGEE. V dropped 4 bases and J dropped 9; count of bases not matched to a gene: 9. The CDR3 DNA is TGTGCCAGCAGCCCTAGTCCGCTAGCGGGTGAGCAGTTCTTC. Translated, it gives CASSPSPLAGEQFF.

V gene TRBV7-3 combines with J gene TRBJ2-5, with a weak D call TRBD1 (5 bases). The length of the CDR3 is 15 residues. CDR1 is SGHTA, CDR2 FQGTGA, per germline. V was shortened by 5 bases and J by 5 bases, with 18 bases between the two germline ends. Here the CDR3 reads CASSADGAQGETQYF. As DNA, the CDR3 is TGTGCCAGCAGCGCAGATGGGGCACAAGGGGAGACCCAGTACTTC.

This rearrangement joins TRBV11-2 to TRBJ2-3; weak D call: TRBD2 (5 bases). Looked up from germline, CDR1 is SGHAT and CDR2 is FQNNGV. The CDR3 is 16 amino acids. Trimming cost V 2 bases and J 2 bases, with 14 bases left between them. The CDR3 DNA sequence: TGTGCCAGCAGCTTATACAGCGGACCACCCACAGATACGCAGTATTTT. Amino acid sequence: CASSLYSGPPTDTQYF.

CDR3 coding DNA: TGTGCCAGCAGCGCCGGGACTAGCGGGGACCCCTACGAGCAGTACTTC. This sequence encodes CASSAGTSGDPYEQYF. V usage is TRBV9 and J usage is TRBJ2-7; 13 positions agree with TRBD2. The CDR3 is 16 amino acids. Trimming at V came to 3 bases and at J to 2 bases, leaving 5 bases not matched to a gene. The germline gives CDR1 SGDLS, CDR2 YYNGEE.

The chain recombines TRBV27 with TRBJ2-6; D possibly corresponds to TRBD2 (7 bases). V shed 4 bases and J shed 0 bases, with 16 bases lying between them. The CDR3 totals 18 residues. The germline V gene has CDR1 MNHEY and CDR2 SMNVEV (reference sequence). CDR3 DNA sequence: TGTGCCAGCAGTTCGAGGGGGGGACGGGGCTCTGGGGCCAACGTCCTGACTTTC. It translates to CASSSRGGRGSGANVLTF.